This TCR beta chain is from a study of cytomegalovirus exposure and HLA in healthy donors. The PCR ran on 60 Vbeta and 13 Jbeta primers. The protocol was immunoSEQ multiplex PCR, while the TCRdb copy is restricted to in-frame clones and leaves out a portion. The data show fewer than 200,000 clones, with around 80% seen just once and under 2.5% held by the top ten. V lost 2 bases and J 6 bases, leaving 23 bases between the germline ends. The germline CDR1 and CDR2 sequences are SGHVS and FNYEAQ. The CDR3 is made up of 18 amino acids. Input material: PBMCs. The V gene is TRBV7-6, the J gene TRBJ1-5, with D hard to call. The clonotype was recovered from a man aged 35 to 55 in good health and CMV-seronegative. This CDR3 reads CASSLSCRTSGRRQPQHF. The CDR3 DNA sequence: TGTGCCAGCAGCTTATCGTGTCGGACGTCCGGGAGACGTCAGCCCCAGCATTTT.